This TCR beta chain was captured in a study of shared clonotypes between healthy human individuals. Across the study: Three plates each covered CD4 naive and memory; CD8 naive two, CD8 memory one. General study findings and limits: Unshared clonotypes carried lower generation probabilities than those common to all four donors. Sorted-subset samples were not fully sequenced, rarefaction indicated. In this cohort, only blood was sampled, and tissue repertoires likely differ.

Using immunoSEQ multiplex PCR, the repertoire was profiled, and TCRdb retains in-frame clones only, with some absent. This sample yields around 2,000,000 clones, of which just under 95% are seen a single time; roughly 1.1% belongs to the top ten. With regard to this clone: The antigen is undetermined.

CD45RO-negative cells were positively selected for CCR7, leaving out terminally differentiated effector memory CD45RA+ cells. Germline loops: CDR1 MNHEY, CDR2 SVGAGI. V lost 0 bases to trimming and J lost 0 bases, with 8 bases between them. The CDR3 is made up of 15 amino acids. The chain has TRBV6-5 and TRBJ1-2; D not certain. This TCR was sampled from a man aged 18 to 35 in good health. Sequencing was carried out using naive CD8+ T cells sorted from blood. The CDR3 protein is CASSYSSLANYGYTF. Here the CDR3 DNA reads TGTGCCAGCAGTTACTCTTCGTTGGCTAACTATGGCTACACCTTC.